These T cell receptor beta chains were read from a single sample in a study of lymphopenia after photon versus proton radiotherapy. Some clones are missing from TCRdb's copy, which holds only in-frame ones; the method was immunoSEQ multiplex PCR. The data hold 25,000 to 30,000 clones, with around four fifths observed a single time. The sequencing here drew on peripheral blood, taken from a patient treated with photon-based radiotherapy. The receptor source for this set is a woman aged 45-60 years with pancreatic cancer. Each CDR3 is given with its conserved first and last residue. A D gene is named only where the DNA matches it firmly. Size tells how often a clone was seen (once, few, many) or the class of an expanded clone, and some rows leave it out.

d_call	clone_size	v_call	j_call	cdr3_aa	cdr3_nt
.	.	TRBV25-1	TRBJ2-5	CASGQETQYF	TGTGCCAGTGGGCAAGAGACCCAGTACTTC
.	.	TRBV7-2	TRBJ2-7	CASSLAVLAYEQYF	TGTGCCAGCAGCTTAGCGGTCTTAGCCTACGAGCAGTACTTC
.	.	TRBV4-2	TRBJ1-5	CASSPGDMLSNQPQHF	TGTGCCAGCAGCCCCGGGGATATGTTAAGCAATCAGCCCCAGCATTTT
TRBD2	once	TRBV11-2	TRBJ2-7	CASSLGLAGAYEQYF	TGTGCCAGCAGCTTAGGGCTAGCGGGAGCCTACGAGCAGTACTTC
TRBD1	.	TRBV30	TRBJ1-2	CAWSKGNRGSDYGYTF	TGTGCCTGGAGTAAGGGAAACAGGGGGTCAGACTATGGCTACACCTTC
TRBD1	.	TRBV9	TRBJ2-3	CASSVGQGSTDTQYF	TGTGCCAGCAGCGTAGGACAGGGGAGCACAGATACGCAGTATTTT
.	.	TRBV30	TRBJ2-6	CAWLAWRQSRANVLTF	TGTGCCTGGCTTGCATGGCGTCAAAGTCGGGCCAACGTCCTGACTTTC
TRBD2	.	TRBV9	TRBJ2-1	CASSGLAGYNEQFF	TGTGCCAGCAGTGGACTAGCGGGGTACAATGAGCAGTTCTTC
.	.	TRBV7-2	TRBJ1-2	CATQGTNYGYTF	TGTGCCACTCAGGGTACTAACTATGGCTACACCTTC
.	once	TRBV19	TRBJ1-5	CASTQGQGRGNQPQHF	TGTGCCAGTACCCAAGGCCAGGGACGCGGCAATCAGCCCCAGCATTTT
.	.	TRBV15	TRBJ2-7	CATRKQGASYEQYF	TGTGCCACCAGAAAACAGGGTGCGAGCTACGAGCAGTACTTC
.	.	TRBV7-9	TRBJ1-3	CASSPSSGGGNTIYF	TGTGCCAGCAGCCCCAGTTCCGGCGGTGGAAACACCATATATTTT
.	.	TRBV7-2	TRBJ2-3	CASSLPGGEVDTQYF	TGTGCCAGCAGCTTGCCTGGGGGCGAGGTAGATACGCAGTATTTT
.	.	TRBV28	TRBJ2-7	CASRARDTNYEQYF	TGTGCCAGCAGGGCCCGGGACACGAACTACGAGCAGTACTTC
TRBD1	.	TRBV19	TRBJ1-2	CASTLTGWNGYTF	TGTGCCAGTACCCTGACAGGGTGGAATGGCTACACCTTC
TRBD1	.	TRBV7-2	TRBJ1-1	CASSLVGPGQEAFF	TGTGCCAGCAGCTTAGTGGGTCCGGGACAGGAGGCTTTCTTT
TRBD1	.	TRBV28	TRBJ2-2	CASSWTGNTGELFF	TGTGCCAGCAGCTGGACAGGGAACACCGGGGAGCTGTTTTTT
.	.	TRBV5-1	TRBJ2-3	CASSPGASAGGTDTQYF	TGCGCCAGCAGCCCGGGGGCCTCTGCGGGAGGCACAGATACGCAGTATTTT
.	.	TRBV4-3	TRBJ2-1	CASSQEAAVNNEQFF	TGCGCCAGCAGCCAAGAAGCGGCGGTGAACAATGAGCAGTTCTTC
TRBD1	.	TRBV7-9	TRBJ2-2	CASSYLPGQGETGELFF	TGTGCCAGCAGCTATTTGCCGGGACAGGGTGAAACCGGGGAGCTGTTTTTT
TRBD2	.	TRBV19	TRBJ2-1	CASRSPTSGRRIEQFF	TGTGCCAGTAGATCCCCTACTAGCGGGAGAAGGATTGAGCAGTTCTTC
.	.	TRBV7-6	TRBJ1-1	CASSLALQNTEAFF	TGTGCCAGCAGCTTAGCGCTCCAGAACACTGAAGCTTTCTTT
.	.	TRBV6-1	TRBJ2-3	CASTSGTRATDTQYF	TGTGCCAGCACCTCCGGGACTCGGGCCACAGATACGCAGTATTTT
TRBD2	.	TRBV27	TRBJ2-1	CASSLSNSAGGIYNEQFF	TGTGCCAGCAGTTTATCAAATTCCGCGGGGGGAATATACAATGAGCAGTTCTTC
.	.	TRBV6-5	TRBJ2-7	CASSYEGRGTFVEQYF	TGTGCCAGCAGTTACGAGGGACGGGGTACTTTCGTCGAGCAGTACTTC
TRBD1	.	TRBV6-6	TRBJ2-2	CASRKTGFSGELFF	TGTGCCAGCAGGAAGACAGGGTTCAGCGGGGAGCTGTTTTTT
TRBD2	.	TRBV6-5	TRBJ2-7	CASSVAGGRGEQYF	TGTGCCAGCAGCGTCGCGGGAGGCAGAGGAGAGCAGTACTTC
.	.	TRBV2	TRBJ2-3	CASRLPGAVPADTQYF	TGTGCCAGCAGATTGCCAGGGGCCGTCCCGGCAGATACGCAGTATTTT
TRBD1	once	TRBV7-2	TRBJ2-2	CASRQTGENTGELFF	TGTGCCAGCAGGCAGACAGGGGAGAACACCGGGGAGCTGTTTTTT
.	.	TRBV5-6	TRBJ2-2	CASSWGFGTEDTGELFF	TGTGCCAGCAGCTGGGGCTTTGGGACGGAAGACACCGGGGAGCTGTTTTTT
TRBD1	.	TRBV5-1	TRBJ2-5	CASRLRDSQETQYF	TGCGCCAGCAGATTACGGGACAGCCAAGAGACCCAGTACTTC
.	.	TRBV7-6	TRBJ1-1	CASSASQGMNTEAFF	TGTGCCAGCAGCGCCAGCCAGGGGATGAACACTGAAGCTTTCTTT
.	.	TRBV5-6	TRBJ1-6	CASSLVQGYYNSPLHF	TGTGCCAGCAGCTTGGTCCAGGGCTACTATAATTCACCCCTCCACTTT
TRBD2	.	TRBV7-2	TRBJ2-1	CASSGTSFSSYNEQFF	TGTGCCAGCAGCGGGACTAGCTTTAGCTCCTACAATGAGCAGTTCTTC
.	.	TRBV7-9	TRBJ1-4	CASSSAAEGEKLFF	TGTGCCAGCAGCTCCGCGGCGGAAGGTGAAAAACTGTTTTTT
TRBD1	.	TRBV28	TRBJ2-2	CASRTGVSTGELFF	TGTGCCAGCAGGACAGGGGTTTCCACCGGGGAGCTGTTTTTT
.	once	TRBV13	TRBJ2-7	CASSPRREVGSYEQYF	TGTGCCAGCAGCCCGAGGAGGGAGGTCGGGTCCTACGAGCAGTACTTC
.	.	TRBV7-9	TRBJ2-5	CASSLDPGKQETQYF	TGTGCCAGCAGCTTAGACCCGGGCAAACAAGAGACCCAGTACTTC
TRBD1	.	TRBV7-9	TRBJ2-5	CASSGGQGQALGETQYF	TGTGCCAGCAGCGGGGGACAGGGACAGGCCTTAGGAGAGACCCAGTACTTC
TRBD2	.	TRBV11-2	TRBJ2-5	CASSQGSSGGRETQYF	TGTGCCAGCAGCCAGGGGTCATCGGGAGGGCGGGAGACCCAGTACTTC
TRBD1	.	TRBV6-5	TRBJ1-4	CASSFRGGTGTEKLFF	TGTGCCAGCAGTTTCAGGGGGGGGACAGGGACTGAAAAACTGTTTTTT
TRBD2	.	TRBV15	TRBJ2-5	CATSSPEGGRAVETQYF	TGTGCCACCAGCAGTCCGGAAGGCGGGAGGGCCGTAGAGACCCAGTACTTC
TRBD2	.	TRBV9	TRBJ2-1	CASSVGDYNNEQFF	TGTGCCAGCAGCGTCGGGGACTACAACAATGAGCAGTTCTTC
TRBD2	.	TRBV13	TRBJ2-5	CASSRSGREETQYF	TGTGCCAGCAGCCGTAGCGGGAGGGAAGAGACCCAGTACTTC
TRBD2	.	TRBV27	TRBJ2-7	CASSPAPSGIPYEQYF	TGTGCCAGCAGTCCCGCTCCCAGCGGGATTCCCTACGAGCAGTACTTC
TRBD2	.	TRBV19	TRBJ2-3	CASRGAGDRRDTQYF	TGTGCCAGTAGAGGGGCGGGAGATCGTAGAGATACGCAGTATTTT
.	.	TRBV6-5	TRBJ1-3	CASRGAGNTIYF	TGTGCCAGCAGGGGAGCTGGAAACACCATATATTTT
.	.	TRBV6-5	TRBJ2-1	CASSYIGRYNEQFF	TGTGCCAGCAGTTACATTGGACGCTACAATGAGCAGTTCTTC
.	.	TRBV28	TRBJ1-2	CASSLSGVTGYTF	TGTGCCAGCAGTTTGTCGGGGGTAACAGGCTACACCTTC
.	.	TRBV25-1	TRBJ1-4	CASSESAFQREKLFF	TGTGCCAGCAGTGAATCTGCCTTCCAGCGTGAAAAACTGTTTTTT